This T cell receptor (beta chain) was identified in a study of shared clonotypes between healthy human individuals. Across the study: Ranging from 18 to 49 in age, donors were two women and a few men. For every donor, three CD4 naive, three CD4 memory, two CD8 naive and one CD8 memory plates were used.

The material for each subset, its genomic DNA, was split evenly across several immunoSEQ plates. The table came from immunoSEQ multiplex PCR; TCRdb's copy has only in-frame clones and leaves some out. The table records around 2.5 million clones, roughly 93% of them present only once. CD4+ cell separation produced CD45RA+ naive and CD45RA-negative memory subsets. CDR1 is GTSNPN, CDR2 SVGIG, per germline (reference sequence). V was cut by 1 base and J by 5 bases, with 12 bases left in between. The CDR3 covers 14 residues. The chain combines TRBV30 with TRBJ2-1, with D tentatively TRBD2 (5 bases). Sequencing input: naive CD4+ T cells from PBMCs. Subset defined: CD45RA+ positively selected. The source of this sequence is a man aged 18 to 29 in good health. Some clones in this sample may be carry-over from other donors' samples. CDR3 loop: CAWSAVARDNEQFF. CDR3 in DNA: TGTGCCTGGAGTGCGGTAGCGAGAGACAATGAGCAGTTCTTC.